This T cell receptor (beta chain) was profiled in a study of shared clonotypes between healthy human individuals (dated by TCRdb to the early 2020s). Study-wide context: The cohort included three men and a couple of women between 18 and 49 years of age. Per donor, three plates each were used for CD4 naive and CD4 memory, two for CD8 naive, and one for CD8 memory. Per donor, leukapheresis produced somewhere between about 0.8 and 9 billion PBMCs. Blood TCR repertoires of roughly 5 healthy adults were deeply sequenced to estimate repertoire size and the extent of clonotype sharing between individuals. Different laboratories and diverse techniques were used to prepare libraries and sequence TCR repertoires, to increase sequencing depth and limit assay-specific biases. Study-wide findings and limitations: Naive subsets generally had larger estimated clonotype richness than memory subsets. Compared with non-shared clonotypes, the clonotypes found in all four sorted-subset donors had higher generation probabilities. Roughly 5.2% of naive CD4, roughly 3.6% of naive CD8, around 2.3% of memory CD4, and 0.35% to 0.4% of memory CD8 clonotypes were shared across several donors. Incomplete sequencing was indicated by rarefaction of sorted-subset datasets, despite the large sequencing depth. Because the study included only a small number of donors, the genetic and exposure-history diversity represented was limited. Pairwise subsampling indicated that sequencing depth was expected to affect the degree of clonotype sharing among donors. Sampling was restricted to blood, and TCR repertoires in tissue are likely to differ from TCR repertoires in blood.

Using the deep immunoSEQ assay, multiplex PCR amplified TCR CDR3 regions from genomic DNA. Extracted genomic DNA from each cell subset was spread evenly across all wells of several immunoSEQ 96-well plates, with each plate serving as a replicate. Each replicate PCR for sorted subsets received roughly 0.2 ug genomic DNA, equal to about 30,000 T cell genomes. The purified libraries were quantified using a Qubit 3.0 fluorometer, sized with a Bioanalyzer 2100, and then quantified again using the KAPA Library Quantification kit. Every immunoSEQ 96-well plate was sequenced on a separate single-read 150-cycle Illumina NextSeq 550 flow cell. The original methods were these. Because the immunoSEQ output included only junctional sequences and no quality scores, the filtering could not be the same as the filtering used for full-length reads. Sequences were annotated with PyIR, a Python wrapper for IgBLAST v1.9, and V/J genes and CDR3 were assigned using IMGT germline references. Reads with weak V/J assignments (E-value above 1e-6), missing CDR3, stop codons, out-of-frame junctions, or ambiguous translated residues were removed. A V3J clonotype was defined by an identical inferred V gene, J gene, and CDR3 amino acid sequence. To compute the percentage overlap between repertoires, the number of shared unique clonotypes was divided by the size of the smaller repertoire. RTK rarefaction, the Chao1 estimator, and Recon v2.1 estimates of unobserved clonotypes were used to assess repertoire richness. Generation probabilities for all TCRbeta clonotypes obtained by the gDNA method from a few donors were computed using OLGA. In TCRdb, the immuneACCESS table is reduced to in-frame sequences with V and J assigned. These tables do not hold every clone; where another copy was compared, an unresolved V gene accounts for under half, and the others remain unexplained. D and trimming were read from the DNA, whereas the V and J calls and clone size are those reported in that table. The sample profile shows roughly 2,500,000 clones; 93% of them were found once. Clones ranked in the top ten supply around 0.37% of the sample.

The donors were healthy, HIV-negative adults who had no recently reported acute infections or vaccinations. Every donor was a Caucasian adult residing in Nashville, Tennessee, USA. Magnetic negative selection was used to enrich CD4+ T cells, after which naive cells were positively selected on CD45RA and the negative fraction became the memory subset. Blood was obtained by leukapheresis, after which PBMCs were separated by Ficoll-Histopaque density gradient centrifugation and cryopreserved in liquid nitrogen vapor phase. Analytical flow cytometry was used to check the purity and quantity of each magnetically sorted T cell population. From each sorted fraction, genomic DNA was isolated and quantified by UV absorbance on a Nanodrop 2000c. Spanning cysteine to phenylalanine, the CDR3 consists of 17 amino acids. Just the 51-base CDR3 DNA is kept, in frame starting at base 1. V is reduced by 5 bases and J by 0 bases, leaving a spacing of 17 bases between them. The germline V gene (reference sequence) sets CDR1 to MNHEY and CDR2 to SMNVEV.

Remarks on this clone: Its antigen remains undetermined. The record has no base qualities; no much larger clone is one base away.

The material sequenced was naive CD4+ T cells from PBMCs. Per the publication, the cell subset or site label means: CD45RA+ positively selected. Rearrangement joined TRBV27 to TRBJ1-3; tentative D gene TRBD1, with 6 bases matching. The TCR was taken from a young man in good health. Some clones in this sample may be carry-over from other donors' samples. The DNA sequence is TGTGCCAGCAGTCCACTTTATACAGGGTTCTCTGGAAACACCATATATTTT. It is translated as CASSPLYTGFSGNTIYF.